This TCR gamma chain came from a study of Vδ1+ human thymocytes. The study, taken as a whole, reports: Highly polyclonal TRG and TRD repertoires with Gaussian CDR3 length distributions appeared in thymus. Unlike peripheral blood Vdelta1+ controls, thymic delta-chain sequences included 20% to 25% Vdelta2 and few Vdelta3.

V lost 2 bases, J lost 10 bases, and 7 bases stayed unmatched. CDR1 VTNTFY and CDR2 YDVSTARD come from the germline V gene (reference sequence). The CDR3 covers 13 residues. RNA was extracted from the cells and then reverse transcribed. CDR3 amplicons came from multiplex PCR with pooled V-gene forward and constant-region reverse primers. TCRdb called clones from the multiplex PCR reads again using CATT. The sample lists approximately 25,000 gamma-chain clones; around 18% were seen once. This clone turned up a few times. Its antigen is as yet unknown. The clonotype originates from a boy younger than two who had congenital heart surgery. The specimen was Vdelta1+ gamma-delta thymocytes from the thymus. The subset: FACS-sorted CD3+ TCRalphabeta- TCRVdelta1+ TCRVdelta2- thymocytes. The V and J genes are TRGV3 and TRGJP2. CDR3 loop: CATWDTYGWIKTF. The CDR3 coding sequence is TGTGCCACCTGGGACACCTATGGTTGGATCAAGACGTTT.